This T cell receptor beta chain comes out of a study of shared clonotypes between healthy human individuals. Trimming cost V 5 bases and J 5 bases; bases outside gene matches: 9. This CDR3 is built from 16 residues. CDR1 is SQVTM, CDR2 ANQGSEA, per germline. The method was immunoSEQ multiplex PCR; TCRdb's version includes in-frame clones alone and lacks a portion of them. This table holds around 2.1 million clones, about 93% found once. Only CD45RO-negative cells positively selected for CCR7 counted as naive CD8 cells, so terminally differentiated effector memory CD45RA+ cells were excluded. Donors comprised healthy HIV-negative adults lacking recent acute infections or vaccinations.

Sequencing was done on a sample of naive CD8+ T cells from PBMCs. V usage is TRBV29-1 and J usage is TRBJ2-7, with TRBD2 matching 16 bases. This clonotype was obtained from a man between 18 and 35 years old in good health. Some clones in this sample may be carry-over from other donors' samples. The CDR3 sequence is CSVTGTSGRVGHEQYF. The CDR3, as DNA: TGCAGCGTTACCGGGACTAGCGGGAGGGTGGGCCACGAGCAGTACTTC.